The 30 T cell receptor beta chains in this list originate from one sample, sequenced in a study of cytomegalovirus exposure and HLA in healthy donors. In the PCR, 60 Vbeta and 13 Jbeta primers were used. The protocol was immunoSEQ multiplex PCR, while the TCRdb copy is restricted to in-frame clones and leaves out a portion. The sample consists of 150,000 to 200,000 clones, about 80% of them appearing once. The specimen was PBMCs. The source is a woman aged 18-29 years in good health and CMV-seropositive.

The CDR3: CASSITALPLANYGYTF. The CDR3 region has the DNA TGTGCCAGTAGTATCACGGCTCTCCCTCTAGCTAACTATGGCTACACCTTC. The chain recombines TRBV19 with TRBJ1-2; D remains unclear. V was clipped by 3 bases and J by 0 bases, with 17 bases between them. The CDR3 runs to 17 residues. Per germline, CDR1 LNHDA and CDR2 SQIVND (reference sequence).

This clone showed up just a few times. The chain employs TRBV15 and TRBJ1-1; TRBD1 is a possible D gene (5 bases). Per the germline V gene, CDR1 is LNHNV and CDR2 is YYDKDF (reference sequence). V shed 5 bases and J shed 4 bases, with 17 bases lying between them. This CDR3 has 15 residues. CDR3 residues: CATSGGTDGITEAFF. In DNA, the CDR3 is TGTGCCACCAGCGGGGGGACGGACGGTATCACTGAAGCTTTCTTT.

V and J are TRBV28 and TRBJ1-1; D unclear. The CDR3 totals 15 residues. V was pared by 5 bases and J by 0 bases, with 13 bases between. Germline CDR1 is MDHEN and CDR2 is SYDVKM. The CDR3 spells CASSKVGSMNTEAFF. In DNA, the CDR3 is TGTGCCAGCAGTAAAGTGGGCAGCATGAACACTGAAGCTTTCTTT.

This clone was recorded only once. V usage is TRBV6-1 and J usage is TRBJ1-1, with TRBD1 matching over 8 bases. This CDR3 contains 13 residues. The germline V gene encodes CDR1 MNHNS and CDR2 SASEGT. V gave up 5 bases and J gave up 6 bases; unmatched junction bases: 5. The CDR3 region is CASSKQGGSEAFF. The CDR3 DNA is TGTGCCAGCAGTAAACAGGGGGGGTCTGAAGCTTTCTTT.

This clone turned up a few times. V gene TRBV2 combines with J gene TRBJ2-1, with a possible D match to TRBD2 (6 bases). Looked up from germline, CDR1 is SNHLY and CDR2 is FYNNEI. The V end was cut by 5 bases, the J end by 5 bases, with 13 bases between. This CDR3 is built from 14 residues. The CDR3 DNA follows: TGTGCCAGCAGTTCGGGGGTCTATAACAATGAGCAGTTCTTC. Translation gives CASSSGVYNNEQFF.

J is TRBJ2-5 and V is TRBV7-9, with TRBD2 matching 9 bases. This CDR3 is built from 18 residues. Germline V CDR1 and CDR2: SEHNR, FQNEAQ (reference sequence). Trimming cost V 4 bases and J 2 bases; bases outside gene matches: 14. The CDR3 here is CASSSSSLGGGEQETQYF. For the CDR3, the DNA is TGTGCCAGCAGCTCGAGCAGTCTAGGCGGGGGGGAACAAGAGACCCAGTACTTC.

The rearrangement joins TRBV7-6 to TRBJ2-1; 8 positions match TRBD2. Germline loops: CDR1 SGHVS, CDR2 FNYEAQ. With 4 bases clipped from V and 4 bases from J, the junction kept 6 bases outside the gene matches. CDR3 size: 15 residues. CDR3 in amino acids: CASSWDGGAYNEQFF. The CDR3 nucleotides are TGTGCCAGCAGCTGGGACGGGGGGGCGTACAATGAGCAGTTCTTC.

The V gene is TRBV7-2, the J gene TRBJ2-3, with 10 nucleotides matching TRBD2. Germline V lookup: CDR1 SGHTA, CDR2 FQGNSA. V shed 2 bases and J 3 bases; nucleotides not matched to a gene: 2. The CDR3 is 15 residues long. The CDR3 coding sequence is TGTGCCAGCAGCTTAAGTAGCGGGGGGACAGATACGCAGTATTTT. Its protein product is CASSLSSGGTDTQYF.

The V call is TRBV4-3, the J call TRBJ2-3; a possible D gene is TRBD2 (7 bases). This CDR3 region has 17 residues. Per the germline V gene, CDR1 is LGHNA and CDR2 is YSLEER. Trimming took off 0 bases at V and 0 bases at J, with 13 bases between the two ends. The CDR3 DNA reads TGCGCCAGCAGCCAAGACGGAGGGGGAGGGAGCACAGATACGCAGTATTTT. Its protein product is CASSQDGGGGSTDTQYF.

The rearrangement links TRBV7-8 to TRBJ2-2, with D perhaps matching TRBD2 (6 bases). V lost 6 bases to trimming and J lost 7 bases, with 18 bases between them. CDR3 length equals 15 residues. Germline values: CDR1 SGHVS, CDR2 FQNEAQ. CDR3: CASRVLGGEGGELFF. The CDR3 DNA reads TGTGCCAGCAGGGTGTTGGGGGGAGAAGGCGGGGAGCTGTTTTTT.

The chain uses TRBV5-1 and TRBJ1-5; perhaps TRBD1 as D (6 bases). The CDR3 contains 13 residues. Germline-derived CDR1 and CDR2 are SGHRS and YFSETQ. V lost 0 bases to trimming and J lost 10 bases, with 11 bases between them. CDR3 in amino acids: CASSLAGGQPQHF. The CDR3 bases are TGCGCCAGCAGCTTGGCCGGGGGGCAACCCCAGCATTTT.

The CDR3 region is CASSFPSGGNNEQFF. CDR3 coding DNA: TGCGCCAGCAGCTTTCCTAGCGGGGGCAACAATGAGCAGTTCTTC. The chain couples TRBV5-1 to TRBJ2-1; the match to TRBD2 covers 10 bases. Germline-derived CDR1 and CDR2 are SGHRS and YFSETQ. V trimming: 2 bases; J trimming: 5 bases; junction bases outside the gene matches: 4. This CDR3 is 15 amino acids long.

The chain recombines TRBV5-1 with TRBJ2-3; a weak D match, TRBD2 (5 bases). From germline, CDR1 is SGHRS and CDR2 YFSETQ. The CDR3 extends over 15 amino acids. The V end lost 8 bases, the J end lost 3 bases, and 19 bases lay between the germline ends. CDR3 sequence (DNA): TGCGCCAGAACTCGAGGAGCCGAGCGGACAGATACGCAGTATTTT. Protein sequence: CARTRGAERTDTQYF.

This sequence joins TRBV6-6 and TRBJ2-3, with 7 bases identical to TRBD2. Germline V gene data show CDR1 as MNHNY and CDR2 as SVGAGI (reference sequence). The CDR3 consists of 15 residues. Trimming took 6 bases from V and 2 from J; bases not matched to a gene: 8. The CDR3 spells CASSLSSGSTDTQYF. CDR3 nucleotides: TGTGCCAGCAGCCTCTCTAGCGGATCCACAGATACGCAGTATTTT.

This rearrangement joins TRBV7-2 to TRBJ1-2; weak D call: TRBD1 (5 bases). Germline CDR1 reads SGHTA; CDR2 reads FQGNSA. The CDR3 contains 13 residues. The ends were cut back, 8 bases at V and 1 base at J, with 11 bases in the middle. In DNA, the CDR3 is TGTGCCAGCGGCGCGGGGCATAACTATGGCTACACCTTC. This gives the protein CASGAGHNYGYTF.

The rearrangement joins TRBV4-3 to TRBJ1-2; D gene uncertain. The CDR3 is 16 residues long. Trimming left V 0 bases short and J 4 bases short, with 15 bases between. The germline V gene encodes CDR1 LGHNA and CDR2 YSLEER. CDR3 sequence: CASSQDHQDTGYGYTF. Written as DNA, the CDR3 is TGCGCCAGCAGCCAAGATCACCAAGACACCGGCTATGGCTACACCTTC.

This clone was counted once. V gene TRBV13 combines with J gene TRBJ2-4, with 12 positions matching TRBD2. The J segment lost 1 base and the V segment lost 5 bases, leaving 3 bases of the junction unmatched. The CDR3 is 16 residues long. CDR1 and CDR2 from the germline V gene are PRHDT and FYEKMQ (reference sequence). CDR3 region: CASSRLAGGAKNIQYF. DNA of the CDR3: TGTGCCAGCAGCAGGCTAGCGGGGGGGGCCAAAAACATTCAGTACTTC. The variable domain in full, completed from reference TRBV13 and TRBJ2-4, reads AAGVIQSPRHLIKEKRETATLKCYPIPRHDTVYWYQQGPGQDPQFLISFYEKMQSDKGSIPDRFSAQQFSDYHSELNMSSLELGDSALYFCASSRLAGGAKNIQYFGAGTRLSVL.

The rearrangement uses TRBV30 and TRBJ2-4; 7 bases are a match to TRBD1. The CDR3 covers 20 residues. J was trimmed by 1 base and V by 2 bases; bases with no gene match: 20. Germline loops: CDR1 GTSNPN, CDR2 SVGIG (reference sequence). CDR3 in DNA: TGTGCCTGGAGTTTTTCGCCCTGGGCATCCGGGACAGCGGCCAAAAACATTCAGTACTTC. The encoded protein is CAWSFSPWASGTAAKNIQYF.

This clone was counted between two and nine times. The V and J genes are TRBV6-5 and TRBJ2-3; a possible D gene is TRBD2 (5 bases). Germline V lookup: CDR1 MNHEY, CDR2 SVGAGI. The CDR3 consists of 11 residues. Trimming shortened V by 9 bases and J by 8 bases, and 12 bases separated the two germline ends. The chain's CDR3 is CASKLEVTQYF. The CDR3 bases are TGTGCCAGTAAACTAGAAGTTACGCAGTATTTT.

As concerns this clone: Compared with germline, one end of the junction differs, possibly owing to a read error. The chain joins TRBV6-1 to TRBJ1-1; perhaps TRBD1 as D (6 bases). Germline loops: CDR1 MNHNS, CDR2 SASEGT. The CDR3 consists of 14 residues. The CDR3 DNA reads TGTGCCAGCAGGGAAGAGGGGGTGGACACTGAAGCTTTCTTT. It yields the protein CASREEGVDTEAFF.

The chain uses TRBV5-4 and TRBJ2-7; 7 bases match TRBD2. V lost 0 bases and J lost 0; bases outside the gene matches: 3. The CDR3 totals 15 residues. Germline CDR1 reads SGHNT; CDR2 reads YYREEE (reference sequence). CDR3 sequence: CASSLGGGFSYEQYF. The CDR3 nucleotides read TGTGCCAGCAGCTTGGGGGGGGGTTTCTCCTACGAGCAGTACTTC.

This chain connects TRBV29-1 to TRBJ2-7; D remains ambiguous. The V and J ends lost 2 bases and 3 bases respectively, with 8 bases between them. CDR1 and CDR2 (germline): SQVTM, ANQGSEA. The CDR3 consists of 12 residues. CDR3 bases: TGCAGCGTTGAACTGAGTTACTACGAGCAGTACTTC. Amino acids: CSVELSYYEQYF.

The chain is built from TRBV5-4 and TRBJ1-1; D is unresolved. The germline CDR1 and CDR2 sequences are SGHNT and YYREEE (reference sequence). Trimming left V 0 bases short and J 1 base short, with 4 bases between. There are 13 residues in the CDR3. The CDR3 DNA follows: TGTGCCAGCAGCTTGGATCAGAACACTGAAGCTTTCTTT. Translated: CASSLDQNTEAFF. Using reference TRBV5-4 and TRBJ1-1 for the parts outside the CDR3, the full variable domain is ETGVTQSPTHLIKTRGQQVTLRCSSQSGHNTVSWYQQALGQGPQFIFQYYREEENGRGNFPPRFSGLQFPNYSSELNVNALELDDSALYLCASSLDQNTEAFFGQGTRLTVV.

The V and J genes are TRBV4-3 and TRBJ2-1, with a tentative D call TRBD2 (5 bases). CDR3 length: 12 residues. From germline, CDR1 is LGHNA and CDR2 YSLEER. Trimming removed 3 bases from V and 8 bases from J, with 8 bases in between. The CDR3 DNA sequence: TGCGCCAGCAGCCACCGGGGTCATGAGCAGTTCTTC. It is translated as CASSHRGHEQFF.

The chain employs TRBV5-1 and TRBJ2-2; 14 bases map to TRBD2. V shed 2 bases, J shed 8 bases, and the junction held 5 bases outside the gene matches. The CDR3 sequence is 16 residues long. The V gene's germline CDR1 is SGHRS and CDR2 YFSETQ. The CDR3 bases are TGCGCCAGCAGCTTCGGACTAGCGGGGGGCTCTGGGGAGCTGTTTTTT. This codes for CASSFGLAGGSGELFF.

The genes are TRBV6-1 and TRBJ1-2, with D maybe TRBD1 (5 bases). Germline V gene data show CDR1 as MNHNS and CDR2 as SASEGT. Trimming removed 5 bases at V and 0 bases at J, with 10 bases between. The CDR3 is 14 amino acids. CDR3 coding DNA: TGTGCCAGCAGTTTAGGGGATTCTAACTATGGCTACACCTTC. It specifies CASSLGDSNYGYTF.

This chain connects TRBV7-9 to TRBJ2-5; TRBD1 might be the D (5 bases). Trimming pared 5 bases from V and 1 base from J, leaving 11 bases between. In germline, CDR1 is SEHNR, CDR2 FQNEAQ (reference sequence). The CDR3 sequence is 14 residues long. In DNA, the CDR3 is TGTGCCAGCAGCAGACAGAGAAGCCAAGAGACCCAGTACTTC. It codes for CASSRQRSQETQYF.

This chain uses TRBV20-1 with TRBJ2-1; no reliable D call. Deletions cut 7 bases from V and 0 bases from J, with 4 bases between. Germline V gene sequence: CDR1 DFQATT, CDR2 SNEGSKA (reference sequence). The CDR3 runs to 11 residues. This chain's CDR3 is CSVISYNEQFF. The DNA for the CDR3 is TGCAGTGTTATCTCCTACAATGAGCAGTTCTTC.

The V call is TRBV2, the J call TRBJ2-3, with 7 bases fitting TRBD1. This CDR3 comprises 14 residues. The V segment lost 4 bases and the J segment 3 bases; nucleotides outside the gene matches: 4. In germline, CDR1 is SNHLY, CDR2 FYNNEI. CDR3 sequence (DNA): TGTGCCAGCAGTGGACAGGGCTTTACAGATACGCAGTATTTT. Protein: CASSGQGFTDTQYF.

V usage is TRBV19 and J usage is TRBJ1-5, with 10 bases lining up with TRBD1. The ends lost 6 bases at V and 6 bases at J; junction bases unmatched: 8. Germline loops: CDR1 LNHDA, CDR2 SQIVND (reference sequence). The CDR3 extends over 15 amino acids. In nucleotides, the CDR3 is TGTGCCAGTAGATCTGACAGGGGGCTGGGTCAGCCCCAGCATTTT. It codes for CASRSDRGLGQPQHF.